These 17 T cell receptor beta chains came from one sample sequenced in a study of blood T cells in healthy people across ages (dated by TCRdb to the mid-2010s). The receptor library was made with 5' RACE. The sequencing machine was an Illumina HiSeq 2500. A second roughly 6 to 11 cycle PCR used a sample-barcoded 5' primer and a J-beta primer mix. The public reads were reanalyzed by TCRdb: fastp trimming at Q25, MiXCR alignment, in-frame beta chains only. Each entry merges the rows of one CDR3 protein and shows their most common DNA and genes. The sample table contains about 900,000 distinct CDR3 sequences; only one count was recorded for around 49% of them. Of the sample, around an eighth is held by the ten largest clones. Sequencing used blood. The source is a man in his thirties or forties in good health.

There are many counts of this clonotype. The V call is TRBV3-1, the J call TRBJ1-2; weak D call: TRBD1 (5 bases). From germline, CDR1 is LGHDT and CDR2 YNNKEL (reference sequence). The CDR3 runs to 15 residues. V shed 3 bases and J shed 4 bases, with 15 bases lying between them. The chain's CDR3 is CASSHIRAGIYGYTF. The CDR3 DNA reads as TGTGCCAGCAGCCACATCCGAGCAGGGATCTATGGCTACACCTTC.

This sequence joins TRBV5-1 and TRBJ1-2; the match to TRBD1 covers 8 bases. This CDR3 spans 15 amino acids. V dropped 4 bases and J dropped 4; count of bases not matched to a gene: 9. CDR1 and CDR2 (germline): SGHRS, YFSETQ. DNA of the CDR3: TGCGCCAGCAGCGCTGGACAGGGTGTATCCTATGGCTACACCTTC. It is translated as CASSAGQGVSYGYTF.

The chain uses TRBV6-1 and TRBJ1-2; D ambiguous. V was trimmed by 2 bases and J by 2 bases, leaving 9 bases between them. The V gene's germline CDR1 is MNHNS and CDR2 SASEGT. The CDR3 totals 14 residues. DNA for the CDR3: TGTGCCAGCAGTGAAAGTGGAGAGAACTATGGCTACACCTTC. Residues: CASSESGENYGYTF.

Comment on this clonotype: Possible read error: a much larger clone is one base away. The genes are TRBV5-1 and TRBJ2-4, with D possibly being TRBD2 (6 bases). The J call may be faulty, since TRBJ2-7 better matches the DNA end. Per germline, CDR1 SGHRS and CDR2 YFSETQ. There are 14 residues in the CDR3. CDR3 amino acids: CAGSFGSGGNEQYF. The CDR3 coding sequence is TGCGCCGGCAGCTTTGGCAGTGGGGGGAACGAGCAGTACTTC.

CDR3 protein: CASSFDIPTDTQYF. The CDR3 nucleotides read TGCGCCAGCAGTTTTGACATACCCACAGATACGCAGTATTTT. The J gene is TRBJ2-3, the V gene TRBV5-1; no reliable D call. Germline loops: CDR1 SGHRS, CDR2 YFSETQ. The CDR3 spans 14 residues. The V and J ends lost 5 bases and 2 bases respectively, with 12 bases between them.

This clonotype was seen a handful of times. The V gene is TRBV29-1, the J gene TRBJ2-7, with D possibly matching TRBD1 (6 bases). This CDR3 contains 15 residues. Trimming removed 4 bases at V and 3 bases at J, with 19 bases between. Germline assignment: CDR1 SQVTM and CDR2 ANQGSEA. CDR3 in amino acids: CSVGDAGEAIYEQYF. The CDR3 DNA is TGCAGCGTTGGGGACGCAGGGGAAGCGATCTACGAGCAGTACTTC.

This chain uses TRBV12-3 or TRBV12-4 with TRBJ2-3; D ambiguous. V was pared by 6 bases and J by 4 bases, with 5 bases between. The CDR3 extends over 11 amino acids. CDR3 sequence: CASRLADTQYF. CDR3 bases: TGTGCCAGCAGGTTGGCAGATACGCAGTATTTT.

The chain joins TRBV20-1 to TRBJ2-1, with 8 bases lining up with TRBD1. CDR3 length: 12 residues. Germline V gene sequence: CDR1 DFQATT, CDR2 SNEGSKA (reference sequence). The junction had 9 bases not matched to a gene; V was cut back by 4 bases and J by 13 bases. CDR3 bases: TGCAGTGCTATATGGACAGGGCTGACACAGTTCTTC. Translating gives CSAIWTGLTQFF.

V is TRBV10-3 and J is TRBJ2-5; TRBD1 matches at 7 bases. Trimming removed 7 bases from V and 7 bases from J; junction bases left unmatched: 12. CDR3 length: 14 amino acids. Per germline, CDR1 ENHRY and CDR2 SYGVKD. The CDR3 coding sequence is TGTGCCATCAATCGGGACAGCTCAACGGGGACCCAGTACTTC. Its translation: CAINRDSSTGTQYF.

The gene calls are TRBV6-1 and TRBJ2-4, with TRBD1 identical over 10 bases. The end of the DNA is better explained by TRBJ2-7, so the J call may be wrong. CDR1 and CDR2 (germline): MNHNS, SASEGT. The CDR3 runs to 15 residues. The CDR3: CASSPYGTGVYEQYF. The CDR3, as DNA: TGTGCCAGCAGTCCTTACGGGACAGGGGTTTACGAGCAGTACTTC.

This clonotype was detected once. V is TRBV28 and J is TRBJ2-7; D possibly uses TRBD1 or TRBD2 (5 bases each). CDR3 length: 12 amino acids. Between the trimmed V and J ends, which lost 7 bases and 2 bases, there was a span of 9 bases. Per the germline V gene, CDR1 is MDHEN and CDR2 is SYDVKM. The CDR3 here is CASTEGTYEQYF. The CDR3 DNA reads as TGTGCCAGCACCGAGGGGACCTACGAGCAGTACTTC.

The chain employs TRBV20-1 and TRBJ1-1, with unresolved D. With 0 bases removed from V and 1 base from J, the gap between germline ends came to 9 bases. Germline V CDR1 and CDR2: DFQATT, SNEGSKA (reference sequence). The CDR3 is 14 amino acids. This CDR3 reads CSARDQGWNTEAFF. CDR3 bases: TGCAGTGCTAGAGATCAAGGGTGGAACACTGAAGCTTTCTTT.

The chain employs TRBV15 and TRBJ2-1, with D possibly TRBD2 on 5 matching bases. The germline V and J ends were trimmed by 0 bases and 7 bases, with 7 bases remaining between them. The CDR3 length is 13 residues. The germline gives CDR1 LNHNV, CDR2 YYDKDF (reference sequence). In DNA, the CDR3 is TGTGCCACCAGCAGAGATCCGGGAAATGAGCAGTTCTTC. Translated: CATSRDPGNEQFF.

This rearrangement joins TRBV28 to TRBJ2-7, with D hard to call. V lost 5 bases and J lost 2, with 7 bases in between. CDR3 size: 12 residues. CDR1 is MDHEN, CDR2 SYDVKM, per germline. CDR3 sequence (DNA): TGTGCCAGCAGTGGCAGGACCTACGAGCAGTACTTC. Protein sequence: CASSGRTYEQYF.

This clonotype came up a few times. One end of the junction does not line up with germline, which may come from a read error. The CDR3 loop reads CASSRSGGAYDEQFF. CDR3 bases: TGCGCCAGCAGCAGAAGCGGGGGGGCCTACGATGAGCAGTTCTTC. The rearrangement links TRBV5-1 to TRBJ2-1; 10 bases are shared with TRBD2. The CDR3 spans 15 residues. CDR1 SGHRS and CDR2 YFSETQ come from the germline V gene.

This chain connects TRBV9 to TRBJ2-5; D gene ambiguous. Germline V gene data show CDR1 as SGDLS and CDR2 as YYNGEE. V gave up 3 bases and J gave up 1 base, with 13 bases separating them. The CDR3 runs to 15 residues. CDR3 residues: CASSAGGSFQETQYF. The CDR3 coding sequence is TGTGCCAGCAGCGCCGGCGGCAGCTTCCAAGAGACCCAGTACTTC.

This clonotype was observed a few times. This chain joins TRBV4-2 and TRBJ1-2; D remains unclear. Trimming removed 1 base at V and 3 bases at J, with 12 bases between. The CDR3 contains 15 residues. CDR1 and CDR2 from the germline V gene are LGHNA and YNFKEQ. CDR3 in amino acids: CASSQGVLDYYGYTF. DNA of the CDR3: TGTGCCAGCAGCCAAGGGGTTTTGGACTACTATGGCTACACCTTC.